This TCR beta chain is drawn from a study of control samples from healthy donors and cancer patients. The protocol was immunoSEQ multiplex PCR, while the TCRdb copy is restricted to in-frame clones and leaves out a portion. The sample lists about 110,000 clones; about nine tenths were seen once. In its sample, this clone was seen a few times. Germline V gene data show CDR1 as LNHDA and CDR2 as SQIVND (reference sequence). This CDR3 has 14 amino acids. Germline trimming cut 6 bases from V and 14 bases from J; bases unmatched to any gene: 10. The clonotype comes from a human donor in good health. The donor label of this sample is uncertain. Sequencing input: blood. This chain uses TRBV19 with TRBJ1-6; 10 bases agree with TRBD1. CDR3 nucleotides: TGTGCCAGTAGCCACCGACAGGGGGCTATGTCCCTCCACTTT. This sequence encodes CASSHRQGAMSLHF.